A single sample gave rise to the 15 T cell receptor beta chains below, sequenced in a study of blood T cells in healthy people across ages (dated by TCRdb to the mid-2010s). Library generation was performed with 5' RACE. Sequencing relied on an Illumina HiSeq 2500. A second PCR of about 6 to 11 cycles was run with a J-beta primer mix and a sample-barcoded 5' primer. TCRdb reran the public reads through fastp at Q25 and MiXCR, keeping productive beta chains. Each entry is one CDR3 protein sequence, shown with its most common DNA and genes. The sample contains 910,000 or so distinct CDR3 sequences, 51% of them found a single time. Of the sample, 20% to 25% is held by the ten largest clones. Sequences were obtained from blood. The receptors were sampled from a woman aged 55-69 years in good health.

This sequence joins TRBV9 and TRBJ2-5, with D unresolved. Trimming cost V 0 bases and J 11 bases, with 17 bases left between them. Germline V lookup: CDR1 SGDLS, CDR2 YYNGEE. This CDR3 has 14 residues. CDR3 DNA sequence: TGTGCCAGCAGCGTAGGCCGGACCTACAATGAGCAGTACTTC. Translation gives CASSVGRTYNEQYF.

This clonotype occurred a few times. V gene TRBV29-1 combines with J gene TRBJ2-2; TRBD2 matches at 12 bases. The CDR3 length is 14 residues. Trimming removed 7 bases from V and 7 bases from J; junction bases left unmatched: 7. The V gene's germline CDR1 is SQVTM and CDR2 ANQGSEA. The CDR3 DNA is TGCAGCGCCAGACTAGCGGGAGCCATCGGGGAGCTGTTTTTT. It encodes CSARLAGAIGELFF.

The gene calls are TRBV6-1 and TRBJ2-5; tentatively, D is TRBD1 (6 bases). In germline, CDR1 is MNHNS, CDR2 SASEGT. This CDR3 is 13 amino acids long. Trimming stripped 5 bases from V and 4 bases from J, with 11 bases between. CDR3 region: CASSNRDGETQYF. The CDR3, as DNA: TGTGCCAGCAGTAACAGGGACGGAGAGACCCAGTACTTC.

The V and J genes are TRBV25-1 and TRBJ2-1; D unresolved. The ends were cut back, 3 bases at V and 5 bases at J, with 8 bases in the middle. The CDR3 runs 13 residues. Germline values: CDR1 MGHDK, CDR2 SYGVNS. CDR3 sequence: CASSDFRDNEQFF. The CDR3 DNA follows: TGTGCCAGCAGTGATTTCCGTGACAATGAGCAGTTCTTC.

J is TRBJ2-1 and V is TRBV4-2; D is ambiguous. From germline, CDR1 is LGHNA and CDR2 YNFKEQ. The CDR3 covers 15 residues. The V and J ends lost 4 bases and 6 bases respectively, with 16 bases between them. The CDR3 DNA reads TGTGCCAGCAGCCGGCAAGTCGCCAGGATCAATGAGCAGTTCTTC. It is translated as CASSRQVARINEQFF.

The chain carries TRBV4-1 and TRBJ2-7; possibly TRBD1 for D (6 bases). Germline-derived CDR1 and CDR2 are MGHRA and YSYEKL. The V and J ends lost 4 bases and 2 bases respectively, with 12 bases between them. The CDR3 runs to 14 residues. CDR3 DNA: TGCGCCAGCAGCCTTACAGGGTCAACCTACGAGCAGTACTTC. Amino acids: CASSLTGSTYEQYF.

The chain uses TRBV29-1 and TRBJ2-3; D gene ambiguous. This CDR3 spans 13 amino acids. Germline V gives CDR1 SQVTM, CDR2 ANQGSEA. V lost 1 base, J lost 2 bases, and 7 bases lay in between. Here the CDR3 reads CSVEGRYTDTQYF. In nucleotides, the CDR3 is TGCAGCGTTGAAGGACGATACACAGATACGCAGTATTTT.

The rearrangement joins TRBV20-1 to TRBJ2-3; TRBD2 agrees at 9 bases. This CDR3 is built from 11 residues. Unmatched junction bases numbered 5, after V lost 2 bases and J lost 14 bases. Looked up from germline, CDR1 is DFQATT and CDR2 is SNEGSKA (reference sequence). The CDR3 sequence: CSARSREGGYF. The CDR3 DNA follows: TGCAGTGCTAGATCGCGGGAGGGCGGGTATTTT.

CDR3 in amino acids: CAISPGFEQYF. The CDR3 DNA reads TGTGCCATCAGTCCGGGGTTCGAGCAGTACTTC. The rearrangement links TRBV10-3 to TRBJ2-4; tentative D call: TRBD2 (5 bases). The J call is doubtful: the DNA matches TRBJ2-7 better. Germline CDR1 ENHRY, CDR2 SYGVKD. The CDR3 has 11 residues.

The chain employs TRBV5-1 and TRBJ1-1, with D perhaps matching TRBD1 (5 bases). Trimming left V 3 bases short and J 6 bases short, with 18 bases between. The CDR3 extends over 15 amino acids. Germline V gene lookup returns CDR1 SGHRS and CDR2 YFSETQ. CDR3 nucleotides: TGCGCCAGCAGCTCGGGGCCCGGTATTAGCGCTGAAGCTTTCTTT. Translating gives CASSSGPGISAEAFF. The full variable domain, completed using reference TRBV5-1 and TRBJ1-1, is KAGVTQTPRYLIKTRGQQVTLSCSPISGHRSVSWYQQTPGQGLQFLFEYFSETQRNKGNFPGRFSGRQFSNSRSEMNVSTLELGDSALYLCASSSGPGISAEAFFGQGTRLTVV.

Comments on this clonotype: Being one base from a much bigger clone, this may be a read error. The gene calls are TRBV12-3 or TRBV12-4 and TRBJ2-7; 9 bases are a match to TRBD2. The CDR3 loop spans 15 amino acids. V trimming: 7 bases; J trimming: 7 bases; junction bases outside the gene matches: 14. Written as DNA, the CDR3 is TGTGCCAGCACCCGATCCGGGACTAGCAACAATGAGCAGTACTTC. It yields the protein CASTRSGTSNNEQYF.

The CDR3 sequence: CASSSSFTAARSRTDTQYF. Written as DNA, the CDR3 is TGTGCCAGCAGCTCATCTTTTACGGCCGCGAGAAGTCGCACAGATACGCAGTATTTT. The chain couples TRBV7-8 to TRBJ2-3; no definite D call. Germline CDR1 and CDR2: SGHVS and FQNEAQ. The CDR3 extends over 19 amino acids. The V end was cut by 4 bases, the J end by 1 base, with 24 bases between.

The V call is TRBV3-1, the J call TRBJ1-2; 10 bases are shared with TRBD1. The CDR3 has 14 residues. V shed 1 base and J 6 bases; nucleotides not matched to a gene: 2. CDR1 and CDR2 (germline): LGHDT, YNNKEL (reference sequence). The CDR3 spells CASSQADRGHGYTF. The CDR3 DNA sequence: TGTGCCAGCAGCCAAGCCGACAGGGGGCATGGCTACACCTTC.

This chain connects TRBV4-1 to TRBJ2-5; TRBD2 matches at 8 bases. CDR3 length: 15 residues. Unmatched junction bases numbered 12, after V lost 1 base and J lost 11 bases. Germline CDR1 and CDR2: MGHRA and YSYEKL. CDR3 loop: CASSQGGLGANEQYF. As DNA, the CDR3 is TGCGCCAGCAGCCAAGGGGGACTAGGTGCCAATGAGCAGTACTTC.

CDR3 DNA sequence: TGTGCCAGCCTGCCTGGCCTTAGCTCCTACAATGAGCAGTTCTTC. Translation gives CASLPGLSSYNEQFF. The genes are TRBV2 and TRBJ2-1; no clear D gene. Trimming cost V 8 bases and J 0 bases, with 14 bases left between them. CDR3 length: 15 amino acids. Germline CDR1 and CDR2: SNHLY and FYNNEI.